Described below is a single TCR beta chain sequence and its context. Its matching antigen is unknown. The data originate from a study of T-cell memory formation after mild COVID-19. TCRdb independently ran MiXCR on the 5' RACE reads; one entry per CDR3 protein. The data show 40,000 to 45,000 distinct CDR3 sequences, with 7.5% to 10% seen just once and approximately 10% held by the top ten. Study-wide results and caveats: The pre-infection memory compartment contained some responding clones, suggesting cross-reactive memory joined.

V shed 5 bases, J shed 7 bases, and the junction held 8 bases outside the gene matches. The V gene's germline CDR1 is SGHTA and CDR2 FQGNSA. The CDR3 has 16 residues. This receptor was identified in an adult woman who had mild COVID-19 (a few samples of this study predate the infection). Cell type and time point are not known. The sequencing sample was made of PBMCs or a T cell subset sorted from them (not recorded which). The genes are TRBV7-2 and TRBJ2-2; 12 nucleotides match TRBD2. CDR3: CASSTLAGGTNGELFF. CDR3 bases: TGTGCCAGCAGCACTCTAGCGGGAGGGACGAACGGGGAGCTGTTTTTT.